The rows below give T cell receptor beta chains drawn from one sample of a study of technical replicates of blood from a handful of donors. The table came from immunoSEQ multiplex PCR; TCRdb's copy has only in-frame clones and leaves some out. This table holds about 76,000 clones, more than 85% found once. The sample was T cells isolated from PBMCs. The receptors originated from a human donor in good health. The CDR3 runs from the conserved cysteine through the conserved F or W. The order of the fields is clone size, J gene, D gene, V gene, CDR3 DNA, CDR3 protein. D genes are given only for firm matches. Clone size is given for some rows only: seen once, a few or many times, or a class if the clone is expanded.

clone size: NA
J gene: TRBJ2-7
D gene: NA
V gene: TRBV6-1
CDR3 DNA: TGTGCCAGCAGTGAAGCCGGCGCGGAGTCCTACGAGCAGTACTTC
CDR3 protein: CASSEAGAESYEQYF

clone size: NA
J gene: TRBJ1-2
D gene: NA
V gene: TRBV5-8
CDR3 DNA: TGTGCCAGCAGCTTCCCTGGGCCGGGACACAGCTATGGCTACACCTTC
CDR3 protein: CASSFPGPGHSYGYTF

clone size: NA
J gene: TRBJ1-1
D gene: NA
V gene: TRBV7-8
CDR3 DNA: TGTGCCAGCAGCTCGACAGGACGGGGTGTTAGCCGGACTGAAGCTTTCTTT
CDR3 protein: CASSSTGRGVSRTEAFF

clone size: NA
J gene: TRBJ2-3
D gene: NA
V gene: TRBV6-1
CDR3 DNA: TGTGCCAGCAGTGATTTGGTGGGGGCACCAGATACGCAGTATTTT
CDR3 protein: CASSDLVGAPDTQYF

clone size: NA
J gene: TRBJ2-7
D gene: NA
V gene: TRBV7-8
CDR3 DNA: TGTGCCAGCAGCTTAGTCGGGGGACAGAGCACCTACGAGCAGTACTTC
CDR3 protein: CASSLVGGQSTYEQYF

clone size: NA
J gene: TRBJ2-1
D gene: NA
V gene: TRBV4-1
CDR3 DNA: TGCGCCAGCAGCCAAGTGCCTAGCATCAATGAGCAGTTCTTC
CDR3 protein: CASSQVPSINEQFF

clone size: NA
J gene: TRBJ2-1
D gene: NA
V gene: TRBV9
CDR3 DNA: TGTGCCAGCAGCGGAGGGACTGGGGCGGGGAACTTCCTAGAGCAGTTCTTC
CDR3 protein: CASSGGTGAGNFLEQFF

clone size: NA
J gene: TRBJ1-1
D gene: TRBD1
V gene: TRBV4-1
CDR3 DNA: TGCGCCAGCAGAGGGACAGGGCGGAACACTGAAGCTTTCTTT
CDR3 protein: CASRGTGRNTEAFF

clone size: NA
J gene: TRBJ1-2
D gene: NA
V gene: TRBV19
CDR3 DNA: TGTGCCAGTAACTTCCGCTCCGGTTTTTCATATGGCTACACCTTC
CDR3 protein: CASNFRSGFSYGYTF

clone size: NA
J gene: TRBJ2-5
D gene: NA
V gene: TRBV15
CDR3 DNA: TGTGCCACCAGCAGCGGGACTCAAGAGACCCAGTACTTC
CDR3 protein: CATSSGTQETQYF

clone size: NA
J gene: TRBJ2-7
D gene: NA
V gene: TRBV30
CDR3 DNA: TGTGCCTGGAGTCCGACAGAAACCTACGAGCAGTACTTC
CDR3 protein: CAWSPTETYEQYF

clone size: NA
J gene: TRBJ1-1
D gene: NA
V gene: TRBV21-1
CDR3 DNA: TGTGCCAGCAGCAAAGAAGGGAGCGCGGATAAGAACACTGAAGCTTTCTTT
CDR3 protein: CASSKEGSADKNTEAFF

clone size: NA
J gene: TRBJ2-7
D gene: TRBD1
V gene: TRBV4-1
CDR3 DNA: TGCGCCAGCAGCAGGGACAGGCGGGCGTGGGACGAGCAGTACTTC
CDR3 protein: CASSRDRRAWDEQYF

clone size: NA
J gene: TRBJ2-5
D gene: TRBD1
V gene: TRBV6-1
CDR3 DNA: TGTGCCAGCCGTCCCGGGACAGGGAGGACGACCCAGTACTTC
CDR3 protein: CASRPGTGRTTQYF

clone size: NA
J gene: TRBJ1-4
D gene: NA
V gene: TRBV6-1
CDR3 DNA: TGTGCCAGCGAGTGGCGGTTGAGAGAAAAACTGTTTTTT
CDR3 protein: CASEWRLREKLFF

clone size: NA
J gene: TRBJ2-2
D gene: NA
V gene: TRBV19
CDR3 DNA: TGTGCCAGTACTTTAACGTTACAGATCGGGTTTAACGGGACATATAGGGGGGAGCTGTTTTTT
CDR3 protein: CASTLTLQIGFNGTYRGELFF

clone size: NA
J gene: TRBJ2-1
D gene: TRBD1
V gene: TRBV19
CDR3 DNA: TGTGCCAGTACGGTCAGGACAGGGAGCAATGAGCAGTTCTTC
CDR3 protein: CASTVRTGSNEQFF

clone size: few
J gene: TRBJ1-1
D gene: NA
V gene: TRBV10-3
CDR3 DNA: TGTGCCATCTCTGAGGAGGGGACGAACACTGAAGCTTTCTTT
CDR3 protein: CAISEEGTNTEAFF

clone size: NA
J gene: TRBJ1-6
D gene: TRBD1
V gene: TRBV9
CDR3 DNA: TGTGCCAGCAGCGCCCGACAGGGTACTAATTCACCCCTCCACTTT
CDR3 protein: CASSARQGTNSPLHF

clone size: NA
J gene: TRBJ2-5
D gene: NA
V gene: TRBV7-7
CDR3 DNA: TGTGCCAGCAGCTTAGCGATTGAGGGGGCCCAGTACTTC
CDR3 protein: CASSLAIEGAQYF

clone size: NA
J gene: TRBJ2-7
D gene: TRBD2
V gene: TRBV11-1
CDR3 DNA: TGTGCCAGCAGGGGTAGCGGGCCGGTATCCTACGAGCAGTACTTC
CDR3 protein: CASRGSGPVSYEQYF

clone size: once
J gene: TRBJ2-1
D gene: TRBD1
V gene: TRBV5-4
CDR3 DNA: TGTGCCAGCAGCTTGGAAGTCGGGACAGGGGAAAATGAGCAGTTCTTC
CDR3 protein: CASSLEVGTGENEQFF

clone size: NA
J gene: TRBJ2-2
D gene: TRBD2
V gene: TRBV4-1
CDR3 DNA: TGCGCCAGCAGCCAAGATATTCCCGGGACTAGCGGCACCGGGGAGCTGTTTTTT
CDR3 protein: CASSQDIPGTSGTGELFF

clone size: NA
J gene: TRBJ1-1
D gene: NA
V gene: TRBV11-2
CDR3 DNA: TGTGCCAGCAGCCCTTTGCCACAGGAGAACACTGAAGCTTTCTTT
CDR3 protein: CASSPLPQENTEAFF

clone size: once
J gene: TRBJ1-1
D gene: NA
V gene: TRBV27
CDR3 DNA: TGTGCCAGCAGTCCGCGCGGGGGGCAAGCTTTCTTT
CDR3 protein: CASSPRGGQAFF

clone size: once
J gene: TRBJ2-7
D gene: NA
V gene: TRBV14
CDR3 DNA: TGTGCCAGCAGCCAAGTAACCGATACCCGGGACTTC
CDR3 protein: CASSQVTDTRDF

clone size: NA
J gene: TRBJ2-4
D gene: TRBD2
V gene: TRBV28
CDR3 DNA: TGTGCCAGCAGTTTGCCCCGGCTAGCGGGAAGCATTCAGTACTTC
CDR3 protein: CASSLPRLAGSIQYF

clone size: NA
J gene: TRBJ2-7
D gene: NA
V gene: TRBV18
CDR3 DNA: TGTGCCAGCTCCCAAGACAGGTTACAGGTGCAGTACTTC
CDR3 protein: CASSQDRLQVQYF

clone size: NA
J gene: TRBJ1-2
D gene: TRBD1
V gene: TRBV2
CDR3 DNA: TGTGCCAGCAGTGAAATTACAGGGGATGAAGGCTACACCTTC
CDR3 protein: CASSEITGDEGYTF

clone size: NA
J gene: TRBJ2-7
D gene: NA
V gene: TRBV5-1
CDR3 DNA: TGCGCCAGCAGCTTAAAGGGGCCCGAGTACGAGCAGTACTTC
CDR3 protein: CASSLKGPEYEQYF

clone size: NA
J gene: TRBJ1-5
D gene: TRBD1
V gene: TRBV10-3
CDR3 DNA: TGTGCCATCAGGGGACAGATAGATCAGCCCCAGCATTTT
CDR3 protein: CAIRGQIDQPQHF

clone size: NA
J gene: TRBJ1-2
D gene: TRBD1
V gene: TRBV4-1
CDR3 DNA: TGCGCCAGCAGCCAGACAGGGAACTATGGCTACACCTTC
CDR3 protein: CASSQTGNYGYTF

clone size: NA
J gene: TRBJ1-2
D gene: NA
V gene: TRBV4-2
CDR3 DNA: TGTGCCAGCAGCCAAGACGAGCACCCTATCTATGGCTACACCTTC
CDR3 protein: CASSQDEHPIYGYTF

clone size: NA
J gene: TRBJ2-7
D gene: NA
V gene: TRBV10-1
CDR3 DNA: TGCGCCAGCAGTGAGTCCCCTTCCTACGAGCAGTACTTC
CDR3 protein: CASSESPSYEQYF

clone size: NA
J gene: TRBJ1-1
D gene: TRBD1
V gene: TRBV10-1
CDR3 DNA: TGCGCCAGCAGTGAGTTAACAGGGGGGCGAACTGAAGCTTTCTTT
CDR3 protein: CASSELTGGRTEAFF

clone size: NA
J gene: TRBJ2-7
D gene: TRBD2
V gene: TRBV28
CDR3 DNA: TGTGCCAGCACTCCAGCGGGAGGCCCCCTCGAGCAGTACTTC
CDR3 protein: CASTPAGGPLEQYF